One sample yielded the 27 T cell receptor beta chains listed below, sequenced in a study of shared clonotypes between healthy human individuals. Terminally differentiated effector memory CD45RA+ cells were excluded from the naive CD8 cells, which were CD45RO-negative and positively selected for CCR7. Using immunoSEQ multiplex PCR, the repertoire was profiled, and TCRdb retains in-frame clones only, with some absent. The sample includes hundreds of thousands of clones, roughly 96% of them seen just once. What was sequenced was naive CD8+ T cells sorted from blood. All receptors derive from a woman in her twenties or thirties in good health.

V gene TRBV29-1 combines with J gene TRBJ2-1, with D perhaps TRBD1 or TRBD2 (5 bases each). This CDR3 is 15 amino acids long. The germline CDR1 and CDR2 sequences are SQVTM and ANQGSEA. V lost 0 bases and J 0 bases, leaving 9 bases between the germline ends. The CDR3 bases are TGCAGCGTTGAAGATATGGGGGACTCCTACAATGAGCAGTTCTTC. Its translation is CSVEDMGDSYNEQFF.

V usage is TRBV25-1 and J usage is TRBJ2-5; D call uncertain. The end of the DNA is better explained by TRBJ2-7, so the J call may be wrong. This CDR3 has 13 amino acids. Per the germline V gene, CDR1 is MGHDK and CDR2 is SYGVNS. The CDR3 coding sequence is TGTGCCAGCAGTGAAATAGGTGGCTCCGAGCAGTACTTC. Protein sequence: CASSEIGGSEQYF.

The chain has TRBV5-8 and TRBJ1-3, with D possibly being TRBD1 (6 bases). V gave up 4 bases and J gave up 0 bases, with 11 bases separating them. From germline, CDR1 is SGHTS and CDR2 YDEGEE. This CDR3 has 15 residues. CDR3 DNA sequence: TGTGCCAGCAGCCCAGGACAGTACTCTGGAAACACCATATATTTT. Protein: CASSPGQYSGNTIYF. Supplemented by reference TRBV5-8 and TRBJ1-3, the full variable domain reads EAGVTQSPTHLIKTRGQQATLRCSPISGHTSVYWYQQALGLGLQFLLWYDEGEERNRGNFPPRFSGRQFPNYSSELNVNALELEDSALYLCASSPGQYSGNTIYFGEGSWLTVV.

The chain has TRBV6-1 and TRBJ2-7, with 7 bases matching TRBD2. The CDR3 is 8 residues long. The junction had 4 bases not matched to a gene; V was cut back by 10 bases and J by 13 bases. CDR1 and CDR2 from the germline V gene are MNHNS and SASEGT. CDR3 sequence (DNA): TGTGCCACCCTAGCGGCCTACTTC. It translates to CATLAAYF.

In regard to this clone: Additional DNA sequences in this sample encode the identical CDR3. The J gene is TRBJ2-1, the V gene TRBV27; D is undetermined. The germline V and J ends were trimmed by 2 bases and 0 bases, with 2 bases remaining between them. CDR3 length: 13 amino acids. Germline CDR1 and CDR2: MNHEY and SMNVEV (reference sequence). This chain's CDR3 is CASSLDSYNEQFF. Here the CDR3 DNA reads TGTGCCAGCAGTTTAGACTCCTACAATGAGCAGTTCTTC.

The chain uses TRBV2 and TRBJ2-1, with 8 nucleotides matching TRBD2. Per the germline V gene, CDR1 is SNHLY and CDR2 is FYNNEI. V lost 2 bases, J lost 1 base, and 7 bases stayed unmatched. There are 17 residues in the CDR3. The CDR3 spells CASSEMASGSSYNEQFF. The CDR3 DNA reads TGTGCCAGCAGTGAAATGGCTAGCGGGTCTTCCTACAATGAGCAGTTCTTC.

This chain uses TRBV27 with TRBJ2-1; a possible D gene is TRBD1 (5 bases). CDR1 and CDR2 from the germline V gene are MNHEY and SMNVEV (reference sequence). V was cut by 7 bases and J by 6 bases, with 10 bases left in between. The CDR3 totals 12 residues. CDR3 loop: CASKTGFNEQFF. CDR3 bases: TGTGCCAGCAAAACAGGTTTCAATGAGCAGTTCTTC.

Here the CDR3 reads CASSTLQGSYGYTF. The CDR3 region has the DNA TGTGCCAGCAGTACCCTACAGGGGAGCTATGGCTACACCTTC. The J gene is TRBJ1-2, the V gene TRBV27; 7 bases line up with TRBD1. The CDR3 covers 14 residues. Germline CDR1 reads MNHEY; CDR2 reads SMNVEV (reference sequence). Trimming removed 5 bases from V and 4 bases from J; junction bases left unmatched: 7.

This clone was picked up one time. This chain uses TRBV6-6 with TRBJ2-7; 8 bases fit TRBD2. This CDR3 comprises 14 residues. CDR1 is MNHNY and CDR2 is SVGAGI in the germline V gene (reference sequence). J lost 7 bases, V lost 5 bases, and 10 bases had no gene match. CDR3 DNA sequence: TGTGCCAGCAGTCGAGGACTAGCCCAAGAGGAGCAGTACTTC. It is translated as CASSRGLAQEEQYF.

The gene calls are TRBV13 and TRBJ1-1; D is possibly TRBD1 (6 bases). The CDR3 is 15 amino acids. Germline assignment: CDR1 PRHDT and CDR2 FYEKMQ (reference sequence). The ends were cut back, 4 bases at V and 7 bases at J, with 19 bases in the middle. CDR3 in amino acids: CASSSGQWADIEAFF. The CDR3, as DNA: TGTGCCAGCAGCTCTGGACAGTGGGCAGATATTGAAGCTTTCTTT.

V usage is TRBV7-8 and J usage is TRBJ1-5; perhaps TRBD1 as D (5 bases). V was pared by 4 bases and J by 7 bases, with 14 bases between. The germline V gene has CDR1 SGHVS and CDR2 FQNEAQ. This CDR3 is 14 amino acids long. The CDR3 bases are TGTGCCAGCAGCTCATCGGGGGGGAGGCAGCCCCAGCATTTT. The encoded protein is CASSSSGGRQPQHF.

This chain joins TRBV28 and TRBJ2-5; 10 bases align to TRBD1. This CDR3 has 15 residues. After removal of 4 bases from V and 5 bases from J, the junction contained 7 bases not matched to a gene. Germline V gene data show CDR1 as MDHEN and CDR2 as SYDVKM. CDR3 DNA sequence: TGTGCCAGCAGTTACCGGGACAGGGGTAAGGAGACCCAGTACTTC. Protein sequence: CASSYRDRGKETQYF.

J is TRBJ1-2 and V is TRBV28; 7 bases map to TRBD1. The CDR3 length is 17 residues. Trimming cost V 3 bases and J 2 bases; bases outside gene matches: 12. Per the germline V gene, CDR1 is MDHEN and CDR2 is SYDVKM. The CDR3, as DNA: TGTGCCAGCAGTTTTGATCCCGGACAGGCCGGGAACTATGGCTACACCTTC. Its translation is CASSFDPGQAGNYGYTF.

This chain joins TRBV5-1 and TRBJ2-2, with 15 nucleotides matching TRBD2. Germline V gene sequence: CDR1 SGHRS, CDR2 YFSETQ. J was trimmed by 5 bases and V by 8 bases; bases with no gene match: 7. The CDR3 extends over 16 amino acids. CDR3 in amino acids: CASRTSGRAATGELFF. The DNA for the CDR3 is TGCGCCAGTAGGACTAGCGGGAGGGCCGCAACCGGGGAGCTGTTTTTT.

The J gene is TRBJ2-2, the V gene TRBV6-5, with 10 bases fitting TRBD2. Unmatched junction bases numbered 10, after V lost 3 bases and J lost 9 bases. Germline CDR1 is MNHEY and CDR2 is SVGAGI. This CDR3 contains 16 residues. CDR3 in DNA: TGTGCCAGCAGTTATGGTCTAGCGGGAGCGTTGAGGGAGCTGTTTTTT. It encodes CASSYGLAGALRELFF.

This clone was seen only once. This chain connects TRBV19 to TRBJ2-7; 10 bases match TRBD2. The CDR3 sequence is 14 residues long. Germline CDR1 reads LNHDA; CDR2 reads SQIVND (reference sequence). After removal of 5 bases from V and 4 bases from J, the junction contained 5 bases not matched to a gene. The CDR3 bases are TGTGCCAGTAGTTTTAGCGGGGGGAGTTACGAGCAGTACTTC. Amino acids: CASSFSGGSYEQYF.

This clone was seen a single time. The chain's CDR3 is CASSPYSLAGAPSTDTQYF. The CDR3 DNA reads TGCGCCAGCAGCCCATATAGCCTAGCGGGAGCCCCAAGCACAGATACGCAGTATTTT. The chain links TRBV4-1 to TRBJ2-3, with TRBD2 identical over 10 bases. This CDR3 comprises 19 residues. Trimming cost V 4 bases and J 0 bases; bases outside gene matches: 13. Germline V lookup: CDR1 MGHRA, CDR2 YSYEKL.

CDR3 sequence reads: CASSLTGERNTIYF. In nucleotides, the CDR3 is TGTGCCAGCAGCTTAACAGGGGAAAGAAACACCATATATTTT. The J gene is TRBJ1-3, the V gene TRBV13; TRBD1 matches at 7 bases. The CDR3 is 14 residues long. V shed 2 bases and J 5 bases; nucleotides not matched to a gene: 3. Germline assignment: CDR1 PRHDT and CDR2 FYEKMQ (reference sequence).

This clone came up many times. Within the sample, other DNA sequences also encode this same CDR3. The chain employs TRBV9 and TRBJ2-2; no clear D gene. The CDR3 loop spans 13 amino acids. Germline-derived CDR1 and CDR2 are SGDLS and YYNGEE. Trimming cost V 0 bases and J 5 bases, with 5 bases left between them. The CDR3 sequence is CASSVGGTGELFF. The CDR3 nucleotides read TGTGCCAGCAGCGTAGGGGGTACCGGGGAGCTGTTTTTT.

Comment on this clone: One end of the junction varies from germline; a read error may be responsible. The chain employs TRBV6-1 and TRBJ1-1, with 10 bases fitting TRBD1. Germline CDR1 and CDR2: MNHNS and SASEGT. The CDR3 is 19 amino acids. The CDR3 loop reads CASNEPSGGQGPMNTEAFF. CDR3 in DNA: TGTGCCAGCAATGAACCCTCCGGGGGACAGGGGCCGATGAACACTGAAGCTTTCTTT.

This chain links TRBV4-1 with TRBJ2-5, with 9 bases lining up with TRBD2. The end of the DNA fits TRBJ2-7 better, so the J call may be wrong. The CDR3 runs to 18 residues. Germline V gene data show CDR1 as MGHRA and CDR2 as YSYEKL. DNA for the CDR3: TGCGCCAGCAGCCAAGAGCCGTTAGCGGGAGTTGTGTCCTACGAGCAGTACTTC. Translated: CASSQEPLAGVVSYEQYF.

This chain joins TRBV27 and TRBJ2-2; D may be TRBD1 (6 bases). There are 16 residues in the CDR3. V was pared by 2 bases and J by 2 bases, with 12 bases between. Germline V lookup: CDR1 MNHEY, CDR2 SMNVEV (reference sequence). This CDR3 is CASSLTPGTNTGELFF. CDR3 sequence (DNA): TGTGCCAGCAGTTTAACCCCCGGGACAAACACCGGGGAGCTGTTTTTT.

V and J are TRBV4-1 and TRBJ2-1; TRBD1 is a possible D gene (5 bases). Germline-derived CDR1 and CDR2 are MGHRA and YSYEKL. Trimming removed 1 base from V and 0 bases from J, with 13 bases in between. CDR3 size: 17 residues. The CDR3 loop reads CASSQAGIGSSYNEQFF. CDR3 nucleotides: TGCGCCAGCAGCCAAGCAGGGATCGGAAGCTCCTACAATGAGCAGTTCTTC.

V and J are TRBV27 and TRBJ2-1; D is uncertain. Germline assignment: CDR1 MNHEY and CDR2 SMNVEV (reference sequence). The V gene lost 8 bases and the J gene lost 8 bases, with 19 bases spanning the gap. The CDR3 has 14 amino acids. CDR3 bases: TGTGCCAGCGGAAGTCGCTCGAGTGGGGATGAGCAGTTCTTC. This sequence encodes CASGSRSSGDEQFF.

This chain uses TRBV25-1 with TRBJ2-3, with a possible D match to TRBD1 (6 bases). Germline V CDR1 and CDR2: MGHDK, SYGVNS. This CDR3 spans 13 amino acids. V lost 7 bases and J 5 bases, leaving 13 bases between the germline ends. DNA for the CDR3: TGTGCCAGCACGGGACACTTCCTAGATACGCAGTATTTT. This encodes CASTGHFLDTQYF.

The chain has TRBV7-9 and TRBJ2-6; 7 positions agree with TRBD1. The V and J ends lost 5 bases and 0 bases, in that order; junction bases with no gene match: 13. Germline V gives CDR1 SEHNR, CDR2 FQNEAQ (reference sequence). CDR3 length equals 19 residues. The CDR3 is CASSPRIRDRRSGANVLTF. CDR3 sequence (DNA): TGTGCCAGCAGCCCAAGGATCCGGGACAGACGCTCTGGGGCCAACGTCCTGACTTTC.

This chain's CDR3 is CASSPGTPYNEQFF. In DNA form, the CDR3 reads TGTGCCAGCAGCCCCGGGACTCCCTACAATGAGCAGTTCTTC. V is TRBV27 and J is TRBJ2-1; a weak D match, TRBD2 (6 bases). The CDR3 consists of 14 residues. Trimming pared 6 bases from V and 2 bases from J, leaving 11 bases between. Germline CDR1 is MNHEY and CDR2 is SMNVEV (reference sequence).